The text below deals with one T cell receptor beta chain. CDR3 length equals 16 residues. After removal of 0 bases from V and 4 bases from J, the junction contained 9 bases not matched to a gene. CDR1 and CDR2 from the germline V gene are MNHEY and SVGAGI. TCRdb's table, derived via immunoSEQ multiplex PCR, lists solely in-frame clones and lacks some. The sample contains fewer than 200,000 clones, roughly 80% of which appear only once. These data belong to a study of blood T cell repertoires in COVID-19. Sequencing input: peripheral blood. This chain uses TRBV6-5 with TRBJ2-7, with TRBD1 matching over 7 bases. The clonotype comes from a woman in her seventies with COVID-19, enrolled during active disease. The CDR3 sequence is CASSYSLDRVVYEQYF. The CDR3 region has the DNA TGTGCCAGCAGTTACTCCCTCGACAGGGTGGTGTACGAGCAGTACTTC.